One and the same sample provided the 21 T cell receptor beta chains below, sequenced in a study of human T cells and chemical hapten exposure. One entry per CDR3 protein, called by TCRdb with MiXCR from the RACE reads. The sample carries 270,000 or so distinct CDR3 sequences, over 7.5% recorded once. Time point of the sample: pre-sensitization, week 0. Treatment reported: therapeutic diphenylcyclopropenone sensitization with weekly scalp DPC. Sequenced here: whole blood, sampled in connection with sensitization to the hapten diphenylcyclopropenone (DPC). These receptor sequences come from a man in his late teens or twenties with alopecia areata. Some clones in this sample may be carry-over from other donors' samples.

This clonotype was recorded a few times. The chain employs TRBV5-1 and TRBJ1-2; D is perhaps TRBD1 (6 bases). There are 16 residues in the CDR3. Trimming removed 6 bases from V and 3 bases from J, with 21 bases in between. CDR1 and CDR2 (germline): SGHRS, YFSETQ. CDR3: CASKGLPGQPYYGYTF. In DNA, the CDR3 is TGCGCCAGCAAAGGACTACCGGGACAACCGTACTATGGCTACACCTTC.

V and J are TRBV12-3 or TRBV12-4 and TRBJ1-4; D not resolved. V lost 0 bases and J lost 5, with 10 bases in between. The CDR3 runs 15 residues. For the CDR3, the DNA is TGTGCCAGCAGTTTAGCGCTCCGGTCAAATGAAAAACTGTTTTTT. Amino acid sequence: CASSLALRSNEKLFF.

This clonotype was observed a handful of times. This chain connects TRBV7-2 to TRBJ2-1, with 7 bases identical to TRBD1. The CDR3 loop spans 17 amino acids. The trim removed 2 bases at V and 1 base at J, leaving 8 bases unmatched. CDR1 and CDR2 from the germline V gene are SGHTA and FQGNSA. Here the CDR3 reads CASSLKGGGLSYNEQFF. CDR3 bases: TGTGCCAGCAGCTTAAAAGGGGGCGGATTGTCCTACAATGAGCAGTTCTTC. Variable domain in full (rest from reference TRBV7-2 and TRBJ2-1): GAGVSQSPSNKVTEKGKDVELRCDPISGHTALYWYRQSLGQGLEFLIYFQGNSAPDKSGLPSDRFSAERTGGSVSTLTIQRTQQEDSAVYLCASSLKGGGLSYNEQFFGPGTRLTVL.

This clonotype has a count of ten or more. This chain uses TRBV29-1 with TRBJ1-5; maybe TRBD1 (5 bases). Germline V gene sequence: CDR1 SQVTM, CDR2 ANQGSEA. The V and J ends lost 4 bases and 4 bases respectively, with 11 bases between them. The CDR3 has 13 amino acids. CDR3 loop: CSVGAGPNQPQHF. The CDR3 coding sequence is TGCAGCGTTGGGGCAGGGCCGAATCAGCCCCAGCATTTT.

The V call is TRBV10-3, the J call TRBJ2-7; TRBD1 might be the D (8 bases). The germline gives CDR1 ENHRY, CDR2 SYGVKD. The CDR3 runs 14 residues. Trimming removed 2 bases from V and 7 bases from J, with 15 bases in between. The CDR3 protein is CAISEHRGGSEQYV. The CDR3 coding sequence is TGTGCCATCAGTGAGCACAGGGGGGGGTCGGAGCAGTACGTC.

Only a few counts were recorded for this clonotype. This rearrangement joins TRBV5-1 to TRBJ2-2; D not resolved. CDR3 size: 16 residues. The germline gives CDR1 SGHRS, CDR2 YFSETQ. V was trimmed by 4 bases and J by 0 bases, leaving 13 bases between them. The chain's CDR3 is CASSPTKTSNTGELFF. CDR3 sequence (DNA): TGCGCCAGCAGCCCAACAAAGACCTCGAACACCGGGGAGCTGTTTTTT.

A few counts support this clonotype. This chain joins TRBV24-1 and TRBJ1-2; the D gene is possibly TRBD1 (6 bases). Trimming left V 7 bases short and J 2 bases short, with 19 bases between. Germline lookup yields CDR1 KGHDR and CDR2 SFDVKD. There are 16 residues in the CDR3. CDR3 bases: TGTGCCACCAGGGGGGCATCAGGAGAAGAGAACTATGGCTACACCTTC. This gives the protein CATRGASGEENYGYTF.

This clonotype was seen many times. The chain employs TRBV6-2 or TRBV6-3 and TRBJ2-2; 14 bases align to TRBD2. The CDR3 is 21 amino acids. With V trimmed by 5 bases and J by 0 bases, 14 bases remained unmatched. From germline, CDR1 is MNHEY and CDR2 SVGEGT. The CDR3 sequence: CASSQAKGLAGVGANTGELFF. The CDR3 nucleotides are TGTGCCAGCAGTCAAGCCAAGGGACTAGCGGGGGTAGGCGCGAACACCGGGGAGCTGTTTTTT.

The chain employs TRBV7-9 and TRBJ1-1, with D unclear. Trimming stripped 0 bases from V and 5 bases from J, with 7 bases between. The CDR3 spans 13 residues. The germline V gene has CDR1 SEHNR and CDR2 FQNEAQ (reference sequence). The CDR3 loop reads CASSLARTTEAFF. The DNA for the CDR3 is TGTGCCAGCAGCTTAGCCCGCACGACTGAAGCTTTCTTT.

This clonotype was seen repeatedly, ten times or more. V gene TRBV24-1 combines with J gene TRBJ1-2, with a tentative D call TRBD1 (5 bases). This CDR3 has 12 amino acids. CDR1 KGHDR and CDR2 SFDVKD come from the germline V gene. Trimming removed 7 bases at V and 8 bases at J, with 13 bases between. CDR3 region: CATRDTQRGYTF. Here the CDR3 DNA reads TGTGCCACCAGGGACACCCAGCGAGGCTACACCTTC.

This clonotype was detected a few times. The chain combines TRBV18 with TRBJ2-2; no clear D. The ends were cut back, 0 bases at V and 1 base at J, with 6 bases in the middle. Germline CDR1 is KGHSH and CDR2 is LQKENI. The CDR3 consists of 15 residues. CDR3 bases: TGTGCCAGCTCACCACCGGCCGGGAACACCGGGGAGCTGTTTTTT. Residues: CASSPPAGNTGELFF.

This clonotype was seen repeatedly, ten times or more. This chain links TRBV20-1 with TRBJ1-1; 7 positions match TRBD1. V shed 6 bases, J shed 9 bases, and the junction held 25 bases outside the gene matches. This CDR3 is 17 amino acids long. Germline loops: CDR1 DFQATT, CDR2 SNEGSKA (reference sequence). This chain's CDR3 is CSAILGGLSDRVVKAFF. CDR3 nucleotides: TGCAGTGCCATACTTGGGGGGTTATCCGACAGGGTAGTAAAAGCTTTCTTT.

This clonotype was detected only a few times. The J gene is TRBJ2-3, the V gene TRBV11-2, with a weak D call TRBD1 (7 bases). V lost 5 bases and J 3 bases, leaving 21 bases between the germline ends. CDR1 is SGHAT and CDR2 is FQNNGV in the germline V gene. The CDR3 consists of 17 residues. The DNA for the CDR3 is TGTGCCAGCAGCAGAAACCCGACAGGGAGGCTTACAGATACGCAGTATTTT. This gives the protein CASSRNPTGRLTDTQYF.

This clonotype occurred once. The genes are TRBV20-1 and TRBJ2-3, with D perhaps TRBD1 (5 bases). Gene TRBJ1-5 matches the end of the DNA better, so the J call may be wrong. Per the germline V gene, CDR1 is DFQATT and CDR2 is SNEGSKA (reference sequence). The CDR3 is 14 residues long. This chain's CDR3 is CSAREGLVVGTQHF. In nucleotides, the CDR3 is TGCAGTGCTAGAGAGGGACTAGTTGTGGGTACGCAGCATTTT.

This clonotype was seen a handful of times. In DNA form, the CDR3 reads TGTGCCACCAACAGGGGTTCGAACACTGAAGCTTTCTTT. Translated, it gives CATNRGSNTEAFF. The chain recombines TRBV6-1 with TRBJ1-1; 7 bases match TRBD1. V trimming: 10 bases; J trimming: 1 base; junction bases outside the gene matches: 6. Germline V lookup: CDR1 MNHNS, CDR2 SASEGT. The CDR3 runs 13 residues.

The V call is TRBV7-9, the J call TRBJ2-1; a weak D match, TRBD1 (6 bases). Trimming removed 4 bases from V and 4 bases from J, with 11 bases in between. Germline values: CDR1 SEHNR, CDR2 FQNEAQ (reference sequence). This CDR3 has 14 amino acids. CDR3 region: CASSSSQGYNEQFF. DNA of the CDR3: TGTGCCAGCAGCTCATCTCAGGGGTACAATGAGCAGTTCTTC.

This clonotype was recorded at least ten times. The chain couples TRBV4-1 to TRBJ1-2; 7 bases line up with TRBD1. CDR1 MGHRA and CDR2 YSYEKL come from the germline V gene. J gave up 2 bases and V 3 bases, and 3 bases lay outside the gene matches. The CDR3 runs 14 residues. The CDR3 here is CASSQRGQNYGYTF. CDR3 DNA: TGCGCCAGCAGCCAGAGGGGACAGAACTATGGCTACACCTTC.

The genes are TRBV20-1 and TRBJ2-2; 10 nucleotides match TRBD1. Losses at the gene ends were 5 bases for V and 4 bases for J; bases not matched to a gene: 4. Germline CDR1 and CDR2: DFQATT and SNEGSKA (reference sequence). This CDR3 spans 14 amino acids. This CDR3 reads CSAPGTGATGELFF. In DNA, the CDR3 is TGCAGTGCTCCCGGGACAGGGGCCACCGGGGAGCTGTTTTTT.

The V gene is TRBV20-1, the J gene TRBJ1-4, with a weak D call TRBD1 (5 bases). Per the germline V gene, CDR1 is DFQATT and CDR2 is SNEGSKA (reference sequence). This CDR3 region has 14 residues. V was trimmed by 1 base and J by 5 bases, leaving 11 bases between them. The CDR3 protein is CSARAARENEKLFF. CDR3 nucleotides: TGCAGTGCTAGAGCAGCCAGGGAGAATGAAAAACTGTTTTTT.

This clonotype was picked up a small number of times. This sequence joins TRBV5-6 and TRBJ2-7, with 9 bases matching TRBD1. This CDR3 contains 14 residues. Looked up from germline, CDR1 is SGHDT and CDR2 is YYEEEE. V was pared by 4 bases and J by 4 bases, with 6 bases of the junction left unmatched. DNA of the CDR3: TGTGCCAGCAGCCTCGGACAGGGGAGTTACGAGCAGTACGTC. This encodes CASSLGQGSYEQYV.

J is TRBJ2-6 and V is TRBV2; D gene ambiguous. V was shortened by 6 bases and J by 0 bases, with 9 bases between the two germline ends. The CDR3 runs to 15 residues. The germline V gene has CDR1 SNHLY and CDR2 FYNNEI. The CDR3 region has the DNA TGTGCCAGCAGCACGTGGGGCTCTGGGGCCAACGTCCTGACTTTC. Translating it yields CASSTWGSGANVLTF.